Below are 11 T cell receptor beta chains sequenced from a single sample in a study of blood T cell repertoires in COVID-19. Measured with immunoSEQ multiplex PCR; TCRdb has only the in-frame clones, and not every one. The sample contains over 55,000 clones, about nine tenths of which appear only once. Sequencing was performed on peripheral blood. The receptors were gathered from a middle-aged man with active COVID-19.

In regard to this clone: Distinct nucleotide sequences in the sample also encode this CDR3. This chain connects TRBV5-1 to TRBJ2-1; TRBD1 agrees at 9 bases. Trimming at V came to 1 base and at J to 7 bases, leaving 6 bases not matched to a gene. Germline CDR1 is SGHRS and CDR2 is YFSETQ. CDR3 length equals 15 residues. CDR3 in amino acids: CASSLPGQGINEQFF. In DNA form, the CDR3 reads TGCGCCAGCAGCTTGCCTGGACAGGGGATAAATGAGCAGTTCTTC.

The chain couples TRBV2 to TRBJ2-7; 9 nucleotides line up with TRBD1. V trimming: 8 bases; J trimming: 6 bases; junction bases outside the gene matches: 8. CDR1 SNHLY and CDR2 FYNNEI come from the germline V gene. The CDR3 covers 13 residues. CDR3 residues: CASGGQGPREQYF. The DNA for the CDR3 is TGTGCCAGCGGGGGACAGGGCCCCCGCGAGCAGTACTTC.

This chain joins TRBV2 and TRBJ1-6; possibly TRBD1 for D (6 bases). Trimming removed 10 bases at V and 1 base at J, with 14 bases between. Germline CDR1 SNHLY, CDR2 FYNNEI. This CDR3 comprises 15 residues. CDR3 in DNA: TGTGCCAAAAGACAGGCGGGTTCCTATAATTCACCCCTCCACTTT. It yields the protein CAKRQAGSYNSPLHF.

The chain couples TRBV5-1 to TRBJ2-2; 9 positions match TRBD2. This CDR3 has 16 residues. Germline CDR1 SGHRS, CDR2 YFSETQ. The V segment lost 0 bases and the J segment 4 bases; nucleotides outside the gene matches: 4. In DNA form, the CDR3 reads TGCGCCAGCAGCTTGGAGGCAGCGGGAGGCACCGGGGAGCTGTTTTTT. This sequence encodes CASSLEAAGGTGELFF.

The V gene is TRBV18, the J gene TRBJ2-7, with TRBD1 identical over 7 bases. V lost 0 bases to trimming and J lost 4 bases; unmatched junction nucleotides: 3. CDR1 is KGHSH, CDR2 LQKENI, per germline. CDR3 length: 14 amino acids. CDR3 amino acids: CASSPPTGLYEQYF. Here the CDR3 DNA reads TGTGCCAGCTCACCACCGACAGGGCTGTACGAGCAGTACTTC.

The chain carries TRBV4-3 and TRBJ2-7; TRBD1 is a possible D gene (5 bases). The CDR3 is made up of 15 amino acids. The V gene's germline CDR1 is LGHNA and CDR2 YSLEER. Trimming pared 4 bases from V and 2 bases from J, leaving 15 bases between. CDR3 sequence: CASSPDTASTYEQYF. The CDR3 DNA sequence: TGCGCCAGCAGCCCGGACACCGCCTCCACCTACGAGCAGTACTTC.

In the case of this clone: Other nucleotide sequences from this sample produce the same CDR3. V gene TRBV27 combines with J gene TRBJ2-5; 12 bases agree with TRBD1. The germline V gene encodes CDR1 MNHEY and CDR2 SMNVEV (reference sequence). This CDR3 contains 15 residues. V shed 5 bases and J 4 bases; nucleotides not matched to a gene: 5. The chain's CDR3 is CASSPGTGGAETQYF. CDR3 in DNA: TGTGCCAGCAGTCCCGGGACAGGGGGCGCAGAGACCCAGTACTTC.

The chain links TRBV5-5 to TRBJ2-1; 9 positions agree with TRBD2. V gave up 4 bases and J gave up 9 bases; unmatched junction bases: 14. This CDR3 has 16 amino acids. Germline loops: CDR1 SGHKS, CDR2 YYEKEE (reference sequence). This CDR3 reads CASSPASAGGLVEQFF. DNA of the CDR3: TGTGCCAGCAGCCCAGCTTCCGCGGGAGGGCTGGTTGAGCAGTTCTTC.

The chain is built from TRBV30 and TRBJ1-4, with unresolved D. The CDR3 is 11 amino acids. Germline V gives CDR1 GTSNPN, CDR2 SVGIG (reference sequence). Trimming stripped 5 bases from V and 7 bases from J, with 8 bases between. The CDR3 spells CAWERAEKLFF. The CDR3 nucleotides read TGTGCCTGGGAGAGGGCTGAAAAACTGTTTTTT. Supplemented by reference TRBV30 and TRBJ1-4, the full variable domain reads SQTIHQWPATLVQPVGSPLSLECTVEGTSNPNLYWYRQAAGRGLQLLFYSVGIGQISSEVPQNLSASRPQDRQFILSSKKLLLSDSGFYLCAWERAEKLFFGSGTQLSVL.

The chain uses TRBV6-5 and TRBJ1-5; 9 nucleotides agree with TRBD1. The CDR3 is made up of 14 amino acids. V was clipped by 6 bases and J by 2 bases; unmatched bases: 2. The germline V gene has CDR1 MNHEY and CDR2 SVGAGI. The CDR3 sequence is CASSRTGGNQPQHF. Written as DNA, the CDR3 is TGTGCCAGCAGCAGGACAGGGGGCAATCAGCCCCAGCATTTT.

The chain uses TRBV2 and TRBJ2-2; TRBD2 agrees at 7 bases. V was clipped by 6 bases and J by 4 bases; unmatched bases: 8. The CDR3 covers 15 residues. Germline V gene data show CDR1 as SNHLY and CDR2 as FYNNEI. CDR3 coding DNA: TGTGCCAGCAGCCTCGACTCGGGGGGCACCGGGGAGCTGTTTTTT. It codes for CASSLDSGGTGELFF. Full variable domain (outside the CDR3, taken from reference TRBV2 and TRBJ2-2): EPEVTQTPSHQVTQMGQEVILRCVPISNHLYFYWYRQILGQKVEFLVSFYNNEISEKSEIFDDQFSVERPDGSNFTLKIRSTKLEDSAMYFCASSLDSGGTGELFFGEGSRLTVL.